This T cell receptor beta chain was recovered during a study of long-term antiretroviral therapy in people with HIV. Study-level findings and limits: Repertoires with HIV possessed tighter CDR3 length spans than those of controls. Documentation of ART adherence, viral resistance or therapy changes was absent.

Trimming cost V 5 bases and J 9 bases; bases outside gene matches: 13. Germline CDR1 and CDR2: SEHNR and FQNEAQ (reference sequence). This CDR3 spans 15 amino acids. The run of the v3.0 immunoSEQ assay was at survey level. Sequencing was performed with immunoSEQ multiplex PCR; in TCRdb, only in-frame clones are kept and a portion is missing. The table records about 8,500 clones, 84% of them present only once. As regards this clone: As yet, its antigen is unknown.

The specimen was unsorted PBMCs, collected 0.3 years before starting antiretroviral therapy. The sequence came from a man aged 25 to 45 with HIV. The V call is TRBV7-9, the J call TRBJ2-1, with 7 bases lining up with TRBD2. The CDR3 DNA reads as TGTGCCAGCAGCCTCGGACTAGTCGAATCGGGTGAGCAGTTCTTC. This gives the protein CASSLGLVESGEQFF.